This TCR beta chain was sequenced during a study of cytomegalovirus exposure and HLA in healthy donors. Regarding the study as a whole: The CMV antigen specificity of a few CMV-associated chains was confirmed through in vitro analysis. Subsequent analysis showed first-cohort TCR clusters tending to co-occur in roughly 130 validation repertoires. Reports described diagnosis of cytomegalovirus status by the classifier as highly specific and sensitive. Rare sequences made up most TCRs, while some public TCRs were found in many donors.

The sample holds a few counts of this clone. Its target is unknown. Between the trimmed V and J ends, which lost 6 bases and 3 bases, there was a span of 9 bases. Germline CDR1 reads MNHNY; CDR2 reads SVGAGI (reference sequence). CDR3 length: 12 amino acids. Produced via immunoSEQ multiplex PCR; TCRdb's table is partial and in-frame only. The sample contains over 110,000 clones, around 87% of which appear only once. The chain links TRBV6-6 to TRBJ2-7; D unresolved. This TCR was recovered from a man younger than 30 in good health and CMV-seropositive. Sequencing was done on a sample of PBMCs. CDR3 DNA: TGTGCCAGCAGCCGCGGTCTCTACGAGCAGTACTTC. It translates to CASSRGLYEQYF.